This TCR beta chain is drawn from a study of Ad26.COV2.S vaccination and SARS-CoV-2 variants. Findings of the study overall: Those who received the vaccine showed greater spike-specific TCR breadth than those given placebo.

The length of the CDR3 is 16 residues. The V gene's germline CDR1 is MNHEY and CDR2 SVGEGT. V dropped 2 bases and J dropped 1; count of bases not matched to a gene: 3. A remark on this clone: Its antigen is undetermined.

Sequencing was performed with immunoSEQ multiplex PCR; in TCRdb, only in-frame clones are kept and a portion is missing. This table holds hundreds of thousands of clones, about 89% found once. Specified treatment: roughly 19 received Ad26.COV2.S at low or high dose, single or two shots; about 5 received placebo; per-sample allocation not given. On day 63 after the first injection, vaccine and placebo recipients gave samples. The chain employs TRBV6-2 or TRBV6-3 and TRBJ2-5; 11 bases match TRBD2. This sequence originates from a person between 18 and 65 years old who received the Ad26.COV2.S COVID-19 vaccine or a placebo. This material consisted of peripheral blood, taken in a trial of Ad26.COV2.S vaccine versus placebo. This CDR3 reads CASSYLLAGVQETQYF. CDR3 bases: TGTGCCAGCAGTTACCTACTAGCGGGGGTCCAAGAGACCCAGTACTTC.